The 19 T cell receptor beta chains in this list originate from one sample, sequenced in a study of T cell changes during pregnancy in multiple sclerosis. Profiling relied on immunoSEQ multiplex PCR, and the TCRdb table lists in-frame clones only, not all of them. The sample has 45,000 to 60,000 clones; around 92% are singletons. The input for sequencing was peripheral blood, taken after pregnancy. These receptors all stem from a female donor in good health, enrolled as a control in a pregnancy study.

The V gene is TRBV11-2, the J gene TRBJ1-6; D gene uncertain. The CDR3 is 14 amino acids. V dropped 5 bases and J dropped 9 bases, with 14 bases sitting between them. Germline CDR1 reads SGHAT; CDR2 reads FQNNGV. Here the CDR3 reads CASSPTRSGSPLHF. DNA of the CDR3: TGTGCCAGCAGCCCCACAAGGTCAGGTTCACCCCTCCACTTT.

The chain recombines TRBV5-5 with TRBJ2-1; 7 bases match TRBD2. The germline V gene encodes CDR1 SGHKS and CDR2 YYEKEE (reference sequence). The CDR3 has 15 residues. The ends lost 0 bases at V and 6 bases at J; junction bases unmatched: 6. The CDR3 reads CASSLAPGGGNEQFF. Here the CDR3 DNA reads TGTGCCAGCAGCTTGGCTCCGGGGGGAGGCAATGAGCAGTTCTTC.

This clone was picked up one time. The chain has TRBV6-6 and TRBJ1-2; 8 positions agree with TRBD1. CDR1 is MNHNY, CDR2 SVGAGI, per germline (reference sequence). V lost 6 bases to trimming and J lost 2 bases; unmatched junction nucleotides: 5. This CDR3 is 14 amino acids long. As DNA, the CDR3 is TGTGCCAGCAGCCCCGGGACAGGCAACTATGGCTACACCTTC. The encoded protein is CASSPGTGNYGYTF.

This chain connects TRBV9 to TRBJ1-1; tentative D call: TRBD1 (6 bases). Germline V gene data show CDR1 as SGDLS and CDR2 as YYNGEE. The CDR3 covers 16 residues. Deletions cut 0 bases from V and 3 bases from J, with 15 bases between. The CDR3 loop reads CASSVASGGSDTEAFF. The CDR3 nucleotides are TGTGCCAGCAGCGTAGCTTCTGGGGGCTCGGACACTGAAGCTTTCTTT.

The rearrangement uses TRBV30 and TRBJ1-2, with D possibly TRBD1 on 6 matching bases. With 4 bases removed from V and 8 bases from J, the gap between germline ends came to 20 bases. Germline loops: CDR1 GTSNPN, CDR2 SVGIG (reference sequence). CDR3 length equals 14 residues. DNA for the CDR3: TGTGCCTGGACCCCCGGGGGGGCAGTCTGGGGCTACACCTTC. Its translation: CAWTPGGAVWGYTF.

As for this clone: The sample contains more than one DNA sequence encoding this CDR3. The CDR3 sequence is CASTGKTQETQYF. The CDR3 DNA reads TGTGCCTCCACGGGAAAGACACAAGAGACCCAGTACTTC. The chain links TRBV30 to TRBJ2-5; a weak D match, TRBD2 (5 bases). Germline assignment: CDR1 GTSNPN and CDR2 SVGIG (reference sequence). The CDR3 covers 13 residues. Trimming took 7 bases from V and 2 from J, leaving 14 bases between them.

The chain uses TRBV5-1 and TRBJ2-3, with a tentative D call TRBD2 (6 bases). CDR1 is SGHRS and CDR2 is YFSETQ in the germline V gene. Trimming took 4 bases from V and 7 from J, leaving 16 bases between them. The CDR3 runs to 14 residues. The CDR3 sequence: CASSTEGGDYTQYF. In DNA, the CDR3 is TGCGCCAGCAGCACGGAGGGCGGGGATTATACGCAGTATTTT.

The V gene is TRBV5-1, the J gene TRBJ1-1; D possibly corresponds to TRBD1 (6 bases). The CDR3 runs 15 residues. Trimming pared 0 bases from V and 4 bases from J, leaving 13 bases between. Germline V lookup: CDR1 SGHRS, CDR2 YFSETQ. CDR3 amino acids: CASSLETGISTEAFF. CDR3 nucleotides: TGCGCCAGCAGCTTGGAAACAGGGATCTCCACTGAAGCTTTCTTT.

The V and J genes are TRBV10-3 and TRBJ1-1, with TRBD1 matching over 8 bases. V was clipped by 5 bases and J by 3 bases; unmatched bases: 5. This CDR3 region has 14 residues. Germline V gene sequence: CDR1 ENHRY, CDR2 SYGVKD. In nucleotides, the CDR3 is TGTGCCATCAGTCCGGACAGGGACGACACTGAAGCTTTCTTT. It codes for CAISPDRDDTEAFF.

The chain couples TRBV6-6 to TRBJ2-5; 7 positions agree with TRBD2. Per germline, CDR1 MNHNY and CDR2 SVGAGI (reference sequence). The trim removed 3 bases at V and 5 bases at J, leaving 12 bases unmatched. CDR3 size: 16 residues. The CDR3 here is CASSYGPREERETQYF. As DNA, the CDR3 is TGTGCCAGCAGTTATGGTCCTCGGGAGGAGCGGGAGACCCAGTACTTC.

The chain links TRBV28 to TRBJ2-3, with TRBD2 matching 9 bases. This CDR3 region has 19 residues. Germline values: CDR1 MDHEN, CDR2 SYDVKM. Unmatched junction bases numbered 15, after V lost 5 bases and J lost 0 bases. CDR3 DNA sequence: TGTGCCAGCAGTCCGATAGTAGCGGGAGATAGTTCTAGCACAGATACGCAGTATTTT. Translation: CASSPIVAGDSSSTDTQYF.

V gene TRBV4-1 combines with J gene TRBJ2-4; D not certain. CDR3 length: 17 residues. Germline V gene data show CDR1 as MGHRA and CDR2 as YSYEKL. Trimming removed 0 bases at V and 0 bases at J, with 12 bases between. This chain's CDR3 is CASSQDRVYLAKNIQYF. The CDR3, as DNA: TGCGCCAGCAGCCAAGATCGGGTATACTTAGCCAAAAACATTCAGTACTTC.

The chain uses TRBV5-6 and TRBJ1-6, with a tentative D call TRBD1 (6 bases). V lost 1 base, J lost 7 bases, and 12 bases lay in between. The CDR3 totals 15 residues. Germline lookup yields CDR1 SGHDT and CDR2 YYEEEE. As DNA, the CDR3 is TGTGCCAGCAGCTTGTTTCAGCAGGGGAATTCACCCCTCCACTTT. Translation gives CASSLFQQGNSPLHF.

This rearrangement joins TRBV2 to TRBJ2-7; 8 bases line up with TRBD2. The J segment lost 3 bases and the V segment lost 11 bases, leaving 6 bases of the junction unmatched. The CDR3 sequence is 12 residues long. CDR1 and CDR2 from the germline V gene are SNHLY and FYNNEI. This CDR3 is CARSSGSYEQYF. CDR3 coding DNA: TGTGCCCGATCAAGCGGGAGCTACGAGCAGTACTTC.

CDR3 coding DNA: TGTGCCTGGAGTGAGAGGGTCCAGCCCCAGCATTTT. This translates into CAWSERVQPQHF. The chain has TRBV30 and TRBJ1-5, with D unclear. CDR3 length: 12 amino acids. The V gene's germline CDR1 is GTSNPN and CDR2 SVGIG (reference sequence). Trimming left V 1 base short and J 7 bases short, with 8 bases between.

This rearrangement joins TRBV28 to TRBJ1-2; D may be TRBD1 (5 bases). V was trimmed by 5 bases and J by 8 bases, leaving 21 bases between them. The CDR3 has 15 amino acids. The germline V gene has CDR1 MDHEN and CDR2 SYDVKM. This CDR3 is CASSPRGGTVWGYTF. CDR3 DNA: TGTGCCAGCAGTCCCCGGGGAGGGACCGTATGGGGCTACACCTTC.

The rearrangement joins TRBV7-9 to TRBJ2-1, with a weak D call TRBD1 (5 bases). The V end was cut by 1 base, the J end by 15 bases, with 19 bases between. The CDR3 runs to 14 residues. Germline CDR1 SEHNR, CDR2 FQNEAQ (reference sequence). The CDR3 nucleotides are TGTGCCAGCAGCTTAGGGGGCTTCATTACCACTGCGTTCTTC. Amino acid sequence: CASSLGGFITTAFF.

J is TRBJ2-7 and V is TRBV5-4; 8 nucleotides match TRBD2. V was clipped by 1 base and J by 1 base; unmatched bases: 1. The V gene's germline CDR1 is SGHNT and CDR2 YYREEE (reference sequence). The CDR3 length is 14 residues. The CDR3 region is CASSLSGGSYEQYF. CDR3 nucleotide sequence: TGTGCCAGCAGCTTGTCGGGAGGGTCCTACGAGCAGTACTTC.

The chain combines TRBV5-4 with TRBJ1-1; TRBD1 agrees at 8 bases. CDR1 is SGHNT, CDR2 YYREEE, per germline (reference sequence). There are 15 residues in the CDR3. The V and J ends lost 1 base and 6 bases, in that order; junction bases with no gene match: 8. For the CDR3, the DNA is TGTGCCAGCAGCTTGTTTACAGGGGGATTCCCTGAAGCTTTCTTT. This codes for CASSLFTGGFPEAFF.